This TCR beta chain is from a study of control samples from healthy donors and cancer patients. The method was immunoSEQ multiplex PCR; TCRdb's version includes in-frame clones alone and lacks a portion of them. The repertoire holds 75,000 to 100,000 clones, with 82% as singletons. CDR3 length: 16 amino acids. The V end lost 0 bases, the J end lost 7 bases, and 15 bases lay between the germline ends. The V gene's germline CDR1 is ENHRY and CDR2 SYGVKD. This clonotype was obtained from a man between 60 and 70 years old in good health. V usage is TRBV10-3 and J usage is TRBJ1-4, with unresolved D. The sample comprised blood. CDR3: CAISESRSRGAEKLFF. The DNA of the CDR3 is TGTGCCATCAGTGAGTCGAGGTCTCGAGGAGCTGAAAAACTGTTTTTT.